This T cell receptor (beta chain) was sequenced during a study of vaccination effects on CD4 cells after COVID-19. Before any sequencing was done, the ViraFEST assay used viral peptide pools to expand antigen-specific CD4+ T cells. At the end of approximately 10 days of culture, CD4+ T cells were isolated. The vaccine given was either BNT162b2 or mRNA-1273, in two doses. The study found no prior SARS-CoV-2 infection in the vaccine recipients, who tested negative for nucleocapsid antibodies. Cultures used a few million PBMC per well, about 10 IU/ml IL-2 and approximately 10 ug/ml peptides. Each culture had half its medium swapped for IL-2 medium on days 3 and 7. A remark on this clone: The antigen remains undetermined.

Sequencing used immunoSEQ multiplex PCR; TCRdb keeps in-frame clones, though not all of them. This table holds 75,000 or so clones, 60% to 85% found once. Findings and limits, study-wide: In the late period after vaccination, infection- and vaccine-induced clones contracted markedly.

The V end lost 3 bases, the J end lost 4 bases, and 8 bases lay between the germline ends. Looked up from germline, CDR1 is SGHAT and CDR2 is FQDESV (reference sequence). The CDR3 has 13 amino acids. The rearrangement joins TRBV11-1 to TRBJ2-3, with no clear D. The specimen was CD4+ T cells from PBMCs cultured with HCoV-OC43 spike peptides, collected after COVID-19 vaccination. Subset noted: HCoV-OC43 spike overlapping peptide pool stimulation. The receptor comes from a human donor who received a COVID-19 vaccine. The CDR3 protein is CASSFKVSDTQYF. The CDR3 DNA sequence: TGTGCCAGCAGCTTCAAGGTTTCAGATACGCAGTATTTT.